These 7 T cell receptor beta chains share one sample of origin, sequenced in a study of T cells after yellow fever vaccination. One entry per CDR3 protein, called by TCRdb with MiXCR from the 5' RACE reads. The repertoire has about 340,000 distinct CDR3 sequences, about an eighth of them found once; the top ten carry 2.5% to 4%. The sample consisted of CD4+ T cells sorted from PBMCs, taken 15 days after the yellow fever booster vaccination. These receptors were obtained from a man younger than 35 who received the YFV17D yellow fever vaccine.

This clonotype has just a few counts. The V and J genes are TRBV9 and TRBJ1-6; D is ambiguous. V dropped 0 bases and J dropped 7 bases, with 14 bases sitting between them. Germline CDR1 and CDR2: SGDLS and YYNGEE. The CDR3 covers 16 residues. For the CDR3, the DNA is TGTGCCAGCAGCGTAGGCTCCACGCGGGTGAATTCACCCCTCCACTTT. Translating gives CASSVGSTRVNSPLHF. Combining the CDR3 with reference TRBV9 and TRBJ1-6 gives the whole variable domain DSGVTQTPKHLITATGQRVTLRCSPRSGDLSVYWYQQSLDQGLQFLIQYYNGEERAKGNILERFSAQQFPDLHSELNLSSLELGDSALYFCASSVGSTRVNSPLHFGNGTRLTVT.

V and J are TRBV4-2 and TRBJ1-4; D not certain. The length of the CDR3 is 16 residues. Germline CDR1 is LGHNA and CDR2 is YNFKEQ. Trimming took off 0 bases at V and 8 bases at J, with 16 bases between the two ends. The chain's CDR3 is CASSQENLMGREKLFF. The CDR3 nucleotides read TGTGCCAGCAGCCAAGAAAACCTGATGGGGAGGGAAAAACTGTTTTTT.

The chain couples TRBV9 to TRBJ2-3; TRBD2 matches at 8 bases. After removal of 4 bases from V and 3 bases from J, the junction contained 10 bases not matched to a gene. The CDR3 sequence is 16 residues long. Germline-derived CDR1 and CDR2 are SGDLS and YYNGEE. Here the CDR3 DNA reads TGTGCCAGCAGCCTCCAGGGTAGCGGGGAGACAGATACGCAGTATTTT. This encodes CASSLQGSGETDTQYF.

This clonotype has just a few counts. This chain links TRBV4-3 with TRBJ1-2; TRBD1 might be the D (5 bases). V lost 0 bases, J lost 8 bases, and 16 bases lay in between. The germline gives CDR1 LGHNA, CDR2 YSLEER. The CDR3 length is 15 residues. CDR3 sequence reads: CASSQDLAAGTGYTF. CDR3 nucleotide sequence: TGCGCCAGCAGCCAAGATTTAGCGGCAGGGACCGGCTACACCTTC.

The V and J genes are TRBV11-2 and TRBJ1-2; D possibly corresponds to TRBD1 (5 bases). The germline gives CDR1 SGHAT, CDR2 FQNNGV. Between the trimmed V and J ends, which lost 7 bases and 5 bases, there was a span of 23 bases. CDR3 length equals 16 residues. CDR3 loop: CASTPGRGVLWYGYTF. The DNA for the CDR3 is TGTGCCAGCACCCCGGGTAGGGGAGTGTTGTGGTATGGCTACACCTTC.

This clonotype has just a few counts. The V call is TRBV7-9, the J call TRBJ2-5, with 8 bases that match TRBD2. The CDR3 has 14 amino acids. Germline V gene sequence: CDR1 SEHNR, CDR2 FQNEAQ (reference sequence). J gave up 5 bases and V 5 bases, and 7 bases lay outside the gene matches. The CDR3, as DNA: TGTGCCAGCAGCCAAATTAGCGGGGTGGAGACCCAGTACTTC. Its protein is CASSQISGVETQYF.

This clonotype was seen a handful of times. The V gene is TRBV6-4, the J gene TRBJ2-1; 11 nucleotides line up with TRBD1. Germline V gene data show CDR1 as MRHNA and CDR2 as SNTAGT. This CDR3 has 15 amino acids. J gave up 9 bases and V 0 bases, and 4 bases lay outside the gene matches. The chain's CDR3 is CASSDSGTGGSEQFF. The CDR3 nucleotides read TGTGCCAGCAGTGACTCCGGGACAGGGGGTAGTGAGCAGTTCTTC.